A single TCR beta chain is shown here with its context. A much bigger clone sits one base away, suggesting this may be a read error. Next came a second PCR, run for about 6 to 12 cycles, which used a sample-barcoded 5' primer along with a J-beta primer mix. The template-switch adaptor, which had 12 random nucleotides, put a tag on each cDNA molecule. TCRdb passed the 5' RACE reads through MiXCR, listing each CDR3 protein once. Here the sample spans about 730,000 distinct CDR3 sequences, roughly 47% being singletons. This sample was taken from a study of blood T cells in healthy people across ages. Donors were systemically healthy Caucasian individuals from Russia aged roughly 6 to 100 years. Samples had at least 7 million PBMCs isolated from them. CDR3 length: 12 residues. Trimming pared 0 bases from V and 8 bases from J, leaving 7 bases between. Germline CDR1 and CDR2: SGDLS and YYNGEE.

Sequencing used blood. The J gene is TRBJ2-3, the V gene TRBV9; the D is unclear. This receptor was obtained from a woman aged 60-75 years in good health. In DNA, the CDR3 is TGTGCCAGCAGCGTAGAGTCAGGTACGCAGTATTTT. Translating it yields CASSVESGTQYF.